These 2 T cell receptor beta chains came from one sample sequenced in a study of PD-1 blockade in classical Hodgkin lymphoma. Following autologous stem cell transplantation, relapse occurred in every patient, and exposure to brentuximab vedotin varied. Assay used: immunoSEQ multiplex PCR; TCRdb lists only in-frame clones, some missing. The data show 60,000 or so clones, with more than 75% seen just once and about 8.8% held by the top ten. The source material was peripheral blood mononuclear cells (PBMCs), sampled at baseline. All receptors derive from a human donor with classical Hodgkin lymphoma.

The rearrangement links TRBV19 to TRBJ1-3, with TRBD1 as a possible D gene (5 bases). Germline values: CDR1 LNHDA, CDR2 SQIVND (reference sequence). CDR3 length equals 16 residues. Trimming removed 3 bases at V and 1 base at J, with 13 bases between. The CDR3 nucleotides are TGTGCCAGTAGTATCGGCCGAGACAGATCTGGAAACACCATATATTTT. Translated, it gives CASSIGRDRSGNTIYF.

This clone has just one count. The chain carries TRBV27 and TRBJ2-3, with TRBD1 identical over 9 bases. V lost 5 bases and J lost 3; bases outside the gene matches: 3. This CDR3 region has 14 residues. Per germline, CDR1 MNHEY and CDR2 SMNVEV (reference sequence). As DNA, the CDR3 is TGTGCCAGCAGTGGGGACAGGGAAACAGATACGCAGTATTTT. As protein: CASSGDRETDTQYF.